The table lists the clone carrying this T cell receptor beta chain with a few counts. Per-sample PBMC isolation yielded at least 6 million cells. The data were obtained in a study of blood T cells in healthy people across ages. V was cut by 6 bases and J by 6 bases, with 10 bases left in between. This CDR3 contains 12 residues. The authors ran a second PCR of roughly 6 to 12 cycles using a sample-barcoded 5' primer and a J-beta primer mix. All cDNA molecules were each tagged by a template-switch adaptor with 12 random nucleotides. TCRdb reprocessed the 5' RACE reads via MiXCR and lists one record per CDR3 protein. The profile shows 1.5 million to 2 million distinct CDR3 sequences, around 50% of them singletons.

This clonotype was sampled from a woman aged 40 to 50 in good health. This chain joins TRBV12-3 or TRBV12-4 and TRBJ2-3, with D perhaps assigned TRBD1 or TRBD2 (5 bases each). Source material: blood. CDR3 nucleotide sequence: TGTGCCAGCAGGGGGGACGGGGATACGCAGTATTTT. It specifies CASRGDGDTQYF.